The rows below give T cell receptor beta chains drawn from one sample of a study of T cell responses to AZD1222 COVID-19 vaccine. Assay: immunoSEQ multiplex PCR; the TCRdb copy retains only in-frame clones and omits some. The sample records 140,000 or so clones, around 90% being singletons. The specimen comprised peripheral blood, sampled on day 0 of AZD1222 vaccination. Source of these receptors: an adult in good health. Each CDR3 is given with its conserved first and last residue. The D gene is left open where the match is weak. Some rows mark clone size as missing; the rest say once, few, many or name a class of expanded clone.

>once|TRBV28|-|TRBJ1-1
CASTQKNAKAFF
TGTGCCAGTACGCAGAAAAATGCAAAAGCTTTCTTT
>-|TRBV6-5|TRBD1|TRBJ1-2
CASTPGQGVDYGYTF
TGTGCCAGCACCCCCGGACAGGGAGTGGACTATGGCTACACCTTC
>once|TRBV10-3|-|TRBJ1-5
CATGPSRGNSNQPQHF
TGTGCCACTGGGCCCTCTCGGGGAAATAGCAATCAGCCCCAGCATTTT
>-|TRBV5-4|-|TRBJ1-3
CASSPDRNSGNTIYF
TGTGCCAGCAGCCCCGACAGAAACTCTGGAAACACCATATATTTT
>-|TRBV7-9|-|TRBJ1-2
CASSSSTGYGYTF
TGTGCCAGCAGCTCCTCGACCGGTTATGGCTACACCTTC
>-|TRBV19|TRBD2|TRBJ2-5
CASSISAGGVGQETQYF
TGTGCCAGTAGTATCTCAGCGGGAGGAGTTGGTCAAGAGACCCAGTACTTC
>once|TRBV6-2/TRBV6-3|-|TRBJ1-2
CASSYSFQGGYTF
TGTGCCAGCAGTTACTCGTTCCAGGGCGGCTACACCTTC
>once|TRBV29-1|-|TRBJ2-5
CSVNRDIQETQYF
TGCAGCGTGAACAGGGACATCCAAGAGACCCAGTACTTC
>-|TRBV5-1|-|TRBJ1-2
CASSLGGGGGYTF
TGCGCCAGCAGCTTGGGGGGAGGCGGTGGCTACACCTTC
>-|TRBV10-1|-|TRBJ2-2
CASSAHRGGFGELFF
TGCGCCAGCAGTGCTCACAGGGGGGGATTCGGGGAGCTGTTTTTT
>-|TRBV19|-|TRBJ1-5
CASSRGFPNQPQHF
TGTGCCAGTAGTAGGGGTTTCCCCAATCAGCCCCAGCATTTT
>-|TRBV30|-|TRBJ2-1
CAWSVVWASLRYNEQFF
TGTGCCTGGAGTGTCGTCTGGGCCAGCCTAAGGTACAATGAGCAGTTCTTC
>-|TRBV24-1|-|TRBJ1-5
CATSLGEGQPQHF
TGTGCCACCAGTTTGGGGGAGGGTCAGCCCCAGCATTTT
>-|TRBV2|-|TRBJ2-7
CASRPGHRTYEQYF
TGTGCCAGCAGACCCGGACACCGAACCTACGAGCAGTACTTC
>few|TRBV2|-|TRBJ1-1
CASSGLRSLGDTEAFF
TGTGCCAGCAGTGGGTTACGTTCCCTCGGGGACACTGAAGCTTTCTTT
>-|TRBV4-1|TRBD2|TRBJ2-2
CASSQRNGRTNTGELFF
TGCGCCAGCAGCCAGAGGAACGGGAGGACGAACACCGGGGAGCTGTTTTTT
>once|TRBV27|TRBD1|TRBJ1-5
CASRIGTGHSNQPQHF
TGTGCCAGCAGGATAGGGACAGGCCATAGCAATCAGCCCCAGCATTTT
>-|TRBV20-1|-|TRBJ2-1
CSVRGNEQFF
TGCAGCGTCAGGGGCAATGAGCAGTTCTTC
>-|TRBV4-1|-|TRBJ2-2
CASSQGVYTNTGELFF
TGCGCCAGCAGCCAAGGGGTCTACACGAACACCGGGGAGCTGTTTTTT
>-|TRBV28|TRBD2|TRBJ2-2
CASHLAGPNTGELFF
TGTGCCAGCCATTTAGCGGGTCCCAACACCGGGGAGCTGTTTTTT
>-|TRBV5-4|-|TRBJ2-4
CASSFQRAKNIQYF
TGTGCCAGCAGCTTTCAAAGAGCCAAAAATATTCAGTACTTC
>-|TRBV7-6|TRBD2|TRBJ2-7
CASSLAPWTSGSSYEQYF
TGTGCCAGCAGCTTAGCCCCCTGGACTAGCGGGAGCTCCTACGAGCAGTACTTC
>-|TRBV6-1|-|TRBJ1-2
CASSEAAGDGYTF
TGTGCCAGCAGTGAAGCCGCAGGGGATGGCTACACCTTC
>-|TRBV12-3/TRBV12-4|-|TRBJ1-1
CASSLGQSEAFF
TGTGCCAGCAGTTTAGGACAGTCTGAAGCTTTCTTT
>-|TRBV7-9|-|TRBJ2-3
CASSHEGPSTDTQYF
TGTGCCAGCAGCCACGAGGGTCCTAGCACAGATACGCAGTATTTT
>-|TRBV10-3|TRBD1|TRBJ2-3
CAISESGRTGGRLADTQYF
TGTGCCATCAGTGAGTCGGGCAGAACAGGGGGGAGATTAGCGGATACGCAGTATTTT